This T cell receptor (beta chain) was recovered during a study of blood T cell repertoires in COVID-19. Profiled with immunoSEQ multiplex PCR; TCRdb holds only in-frame clones, not every one. The sample lists about 100,000 clones; roughly 87% were seen once. Trimming removed 5 bases from V and 4 bases from J; junction bases left unmatched: 17. The germline V gene has CDR1 SEHNR and CDR2 FQNEAQ (reference sequence). The length of the CDR3 is 18 residues. This clone was recorded a few times. Sequencing was performed on peripheral blood. The receptor was derived from a man aged 45 to 65 with active COVID-19. The V and J genes are TRBV7-9 and TRBJ1-2, with 9 nucleotides matching TRBD1. DNA for the CDR3: TGTGCCAGCAGCGGAATCCCGGGACAGGGAGTTGGGGGCTATGGCTACACCTTC. Its translation: CASSGIPGQGVGGYGYTF.